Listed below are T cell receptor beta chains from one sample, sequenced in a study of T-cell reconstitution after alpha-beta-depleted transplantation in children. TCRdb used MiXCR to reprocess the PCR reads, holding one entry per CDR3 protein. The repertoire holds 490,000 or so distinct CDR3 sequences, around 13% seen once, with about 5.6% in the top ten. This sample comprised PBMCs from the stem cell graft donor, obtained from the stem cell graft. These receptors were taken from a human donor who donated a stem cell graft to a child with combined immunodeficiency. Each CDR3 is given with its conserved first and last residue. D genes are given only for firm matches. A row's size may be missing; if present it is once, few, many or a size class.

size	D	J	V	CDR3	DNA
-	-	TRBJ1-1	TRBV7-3	CASSSRGGIIVNTEAFF	TGTGCCAGCAGCTCCCGGGGCGGAATCATTGTGAACACTGAAGCTTTCTTT
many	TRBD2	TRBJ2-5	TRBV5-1	CASSQPSGGHQETQYF	TGCGCCAGCAGCCAACCTAGCGGGGGCCACCAAGAGACCCAGTACTTC
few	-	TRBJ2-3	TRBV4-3	CASSQDNPSTDTQYF	TGCGCCAGCAGCCAAGATAATCCTAGCACAGATACGCAGTATTTT
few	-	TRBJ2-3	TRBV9	CASSPSGLGTQYF	TGTGCCAGCTCGCCGAGCGGGCTGGGTACGCAGTATTTT
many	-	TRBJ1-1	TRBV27	CASRQGRYTEAFF	TGTGCCAGCAGGCAGGGACGGTACACTGAAGCTTTCTTT
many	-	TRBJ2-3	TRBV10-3	CAISESSFSRGPVDTQYF	TGTGCCATCAGTGAGTCTTCATTTAGCCGAGGGCCGGTAGATACGCAGTATTTT
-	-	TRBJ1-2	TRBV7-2	CASSRSPGVYGYTF	TGTGCCAGCAGTCGCTCACCAGGGGTTTATGGCTACACCTTC
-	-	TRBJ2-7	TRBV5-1	CASSVSSPAYEQYF	TGCGCCAGCAGCGTCTCCTCCCCCGCCTACGAGCAGTACTTC
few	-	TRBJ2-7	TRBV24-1	CATLGPSYEQYF	TGTGCCACCTTGGGGCCTTCCTACGAGCAGTACTTC
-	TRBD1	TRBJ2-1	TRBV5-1	CASSPPRDSHNEQFF	TGCGCCAGCAGCCCCCCACGGGACAGCCACAATGAGCAGTTCTTC
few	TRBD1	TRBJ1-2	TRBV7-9	CASSLIKRDSLNYGYTF	TGTGCCAGCAGCTTAATAAAACGGGACAGTCTTAACTATGGCTACACCTTC
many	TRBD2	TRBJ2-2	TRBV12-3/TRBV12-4	CASRRLGRGYTGELFF	TGTGCCAGCAGACGCTTGGGGCGGGGGTACACCGGGGAGCTGTTTTTT
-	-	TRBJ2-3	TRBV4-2	CASSQGTAPFGTDTQYF	TGTGCCAGCAGCCAAGGGACAGCACCTTTTGGCACAGATACGCAGTATTTT
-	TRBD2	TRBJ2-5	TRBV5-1	CASSLRGGSIETQYF	TGCGCCAGCAGCTTGAGGGGCGGGAGTATCGAGACCCAGTACTTC
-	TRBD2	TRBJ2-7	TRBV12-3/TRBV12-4	CASSLVGGEAEQYF	TGTGCCAGCAGTTTAGTCGGGGGGGAGGCCGAGCAGTACTTC
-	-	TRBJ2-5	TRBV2	CASSEWAETQYF	TGTGCCAGCAGTGAATGGGCTGAGACCCAGTACTTC
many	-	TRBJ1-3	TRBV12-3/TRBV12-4	CASNPGWGFRNTIYF	TGTGCCAGCAACCCAGGATGGGGTTTCAGAAACACCATATATTTT
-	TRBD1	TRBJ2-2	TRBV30	CAWSQGVTGELFF	TGTGCCTGGAGTCAGGGGGTCACCGGGGAGCTGTTTTTT
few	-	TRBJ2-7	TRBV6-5	CASSYSSGRSTYEQYF	TGTGCCAGCAGTTATTCCAGCGGACGCAGTACCTACGAGCAGTACTTC
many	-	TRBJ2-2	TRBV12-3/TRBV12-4	CASSAWDTTGELFF	TGTGCCAGCAGTGCTTGGGACACTACCGGGGAGCTGTTTTTT
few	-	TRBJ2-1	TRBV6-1	CASRLASFSTHEQFF	TGTGCCAGCAGGCTAGCGTCCTTCTCGACCCATGAGCAGTTCTTC
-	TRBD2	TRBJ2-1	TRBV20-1	CSAVSLGEGPRVF	TGCAGTGCGGTTTCCCTTGGGGAGGGCCCCAGGGTCTTC
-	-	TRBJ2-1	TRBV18	CASSDGGAWSYNEQFF	TGTGCCAGCTCAGATGGAGGAGCGTGGTCCTACAATGAGCAGTTCTTC
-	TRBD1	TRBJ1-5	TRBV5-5	CASRGTGDQPQHF	TGTGCCAGCAGGGGCACAGGGGACCAGCCCCAGCATTTT
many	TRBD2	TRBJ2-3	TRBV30	CAWSPGAGGRLDTQYF	TGTGCCTGGAGCCCTGGTGCGGGGGGGCGATTAGATACGCAGTATTTT
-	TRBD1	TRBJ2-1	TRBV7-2	CASSQGVHNPSPQFF	TGTGCCAGCAGCCAGGGGGTGCACAACCCGAGCCCTCAGTTCTTC
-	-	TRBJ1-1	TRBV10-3	CAISESSLPNTEAFF	TGTGCCATCAGTGAGTCGAGTCTACCGAACACTGAAGCTTTCTTT
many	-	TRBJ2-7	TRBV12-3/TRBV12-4	CASSRDAYEQYF	TGTGCCAGCAGTCGGGATGCCTACGAGCAGTACTTC
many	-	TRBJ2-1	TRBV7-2	CASSLESGNEQFF	TGTGCCAGCAGCTTAGAGAGCGGCAATGAGCAGTTCTTC
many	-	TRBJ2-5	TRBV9	CASSVGNRAETQYF	TGTGCCAGCAGCGTAGGGAACAGGGCGGAGACCCAGTACTTC
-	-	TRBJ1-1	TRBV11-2	CASRSLYTEAFF	TGTGCCAGCAGATCCTTATACACTGAAGCTTTCTTT
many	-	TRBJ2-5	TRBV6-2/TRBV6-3	CASSTGTEGETQYF	TGTGCCAGCAGCACCGGGACCGAAGGAGAGACCCAGTACTTC
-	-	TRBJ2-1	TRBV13	CASSLAGKTINEQFF	TGTGCCAGCAGCTTAGCAGGGAAAACTATCAATGAGCAGTTCTTC
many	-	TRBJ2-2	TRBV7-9	CASSLAWELFF	TGTGCCAGCAGCTTAGCGTGGGAGCTGTTTTTT
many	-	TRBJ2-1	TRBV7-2	CASSPLPGRGSHEQFF	TGTGCCAGCAGCCCCTTACCGGGACGGGGATCCCATGAGCAGTTCTTC
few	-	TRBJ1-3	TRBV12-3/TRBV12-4	CASSTGAEGAGNTIYF	TGTGCCAGCAGCACCGGGGCCGAGGGGGCTGGAAACACCATATATTTT
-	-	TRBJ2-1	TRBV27	CATRELGVVGFDNEQFF	TGTGCCACCAGGGAGTTGGGGGTCGTAGGATTTGACAATGAGCAGTTCTTC
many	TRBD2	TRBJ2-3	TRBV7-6	CASSLGAGGPSDTQYF	TGTGCCAGCAGCTTAGGTGCGGGAGGGCCGAGTGATACGCAGTATTTT
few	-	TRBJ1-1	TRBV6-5	CASSYSTGPEAFF	TGTGCCAGCAGTTACTCCACAGGGCCTGAAGCTTTCTTT
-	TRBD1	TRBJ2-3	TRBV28	CASRDRTPDTQYF	TGTGCCAGCAGGGACAGGACCCCAGATACGCAGTATTTT
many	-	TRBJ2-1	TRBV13	CASSLEPSNEQFF	TGTGCCAGCAGCTTAGAACCAAGCAATGAGCAGTTCTTC
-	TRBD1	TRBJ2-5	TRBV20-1	CSAPGQNNQETQYF	TGCAGTGCTCCGGGACAGAACAACCAAGAGACCCAGTACTTC
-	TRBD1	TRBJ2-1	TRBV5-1	CASPPSLQGAIYYNEQFF	TGCGCCAGCCCCCCGTCGTTACAGGGGGCAATTTACTACAATGAGCAGTTCTTC
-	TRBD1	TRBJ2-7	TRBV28	CASSFWGGQGFEEQYF	TGTGCCAGCAGTTTTTGGGGTGGACAGGGGTTTGAGGAGCAGTACTTC
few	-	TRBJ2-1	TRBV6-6	CASSHQGKEFF	TGTGCCAGCAGTCACCAGGGTAAAGAATTCTTC
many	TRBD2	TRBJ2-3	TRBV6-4	CASSDGSGVTDTQYF	TGTGCCAGCAGTGATGGCAGCGGGGTCACAGATACGCAGTATTTT
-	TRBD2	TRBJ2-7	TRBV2	CASSEARGGEQYF	TGTGCCAGCAGTGAAGCGCGGGGGGGCGAGCAGTACTTC
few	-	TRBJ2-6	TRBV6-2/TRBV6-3	CASSLRGTTTSGANVLTF	TGTGCCAGCAGTTTACGGGGGACCACGACCTCTGGGGCCAACGTCCTGACTTTC
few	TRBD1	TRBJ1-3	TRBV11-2	CASSSPGQGARVAGNTIYF	TGTGCCAGCAGCTCGCCGGGACAGGGGGCGCGGGTCGCTGGAAACACCATATATTTT
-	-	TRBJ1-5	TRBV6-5	CASSPQSSHQPQHF	TGTGCCAGCAGTCCCCAGTCTTCTCATCAGCCCCAGCATTTT
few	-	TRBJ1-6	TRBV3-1	CASSQDRDFSPLHF	TGTGCCAGCAGCCAAGATCGGGACTTTTCACCCCTCCACTTT
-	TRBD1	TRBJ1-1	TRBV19	CASSRGINRGRVTEAFF	TGTGCCAGTAGTAGGGGGATTAACAGGGGGCGCGTTACTGAAGCTTTCTTT
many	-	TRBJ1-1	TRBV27	CASSFGGVTEAFF	TGTGCCAGCAGTTTTGGAGGGGTTACTGAAGCTTTCTTT
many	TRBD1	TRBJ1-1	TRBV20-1	CSANTDRPNTEAFF	TGCAGTGCTAATACGGACAGGCCAAACACTGAAGCTTTCTTT
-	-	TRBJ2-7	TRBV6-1	CASSAGDGLYEQYF	TGTGCCAGCAGTGCCGGGGACGGGCTCTACGAGCAGTACTTC
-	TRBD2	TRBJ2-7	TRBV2	CASRERGGHSEQYF	TGTGCCAGCAGGGAGCGGGGGGGCCATTCCGAGCAGTACTTC
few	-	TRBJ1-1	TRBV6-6	CASTSSYEAFF	TGTGCCAGCACCTCCTCGTACGAAGCTTTCTTT
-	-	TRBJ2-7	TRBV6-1	CASSEASHEQYF	TGTGCCAGCAGTGAAGCTTCCCACGAGCAGTACTTC
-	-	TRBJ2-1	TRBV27	CASPPDGYSSYNEQFF	TGTGCCAGTCCTCCGGACGGCTATAGCTCCTACAATGAGCAGTTCTTC